The 21 T cell receptor beta chains in this list originate from one sample, sequenced in a study of radiation and T cells in renal cell carcinoma. Measured with immunoSEQ multiplex PCR; TCRdb has only the in-frame clones, and not every one. In the table there are some 140,000 clones, approximately 91% of which are singletons. Time point indicated: baseline pretreatment blood. Treatment meaning: 15 Gy SBRT to primary tumor, nephrectomy 4 weeks later. The sample in question was blood, obtained from a patient whose treatment included radiotherapy and nephrectomy. The receptor source for this set is a woman aged 45-59 years with renal cell carcinoma.

The gene calls are TRBV5-4 and TRBJ1-1; 10 bases map to TRBD1. V lost 6 bases and J lost 6; bases outside the gene matches: 11. This CDR3 is 15 amino acids long. The germline V gene encodes CDR1 SGHNT and CDR2 YYREEE (reference sequence). The CDR3 nucleotides are TGTGCCAGCACCTCGCAGACAGGGGGCGCGGCTGAAGCTTTCTTT. Amino acid sequence: CASTSQTGGAAEAFF.

The V gene is TRBV6-1, the J gene TRBJ2-7; 8 bases match TRBD1. CDR3 length equals 13 residues. In germline, CDR1 is MNHNS, CDR2 SASEGT. V shed 7 bases and J 4 bases; nucleotides not matched to a gene: 6. The CDR3 DNA reads TGTGCCAGCACCTTGAGGACAGGGTACGAGCAGTACTTC. This codes for CASTLRTGYEQYF.

The rearrangement uses TRBV19 and TRBJ2-7; D call uncertain. V shed 3 bases and J shed 4 bases, with 16 bases lying between them. The CDR3 consists of 15 residues. CDR1 is LNHDA, CDR2 SQIVND, per germline (reference sequence). CDR3 residues: CASSISAAEEYEQYF. CDR3 DNA sequence: TGTGCCAGTAGTATCTCGGCGGCAGAGGAGTACGAGCAGTACTTC.

Details on this clone: The junction departs from germline at one end; a sequencing error may be responsible. The J gene is TRBJ2-7, the V gene TRBV29-1, with 9 positions matching TRBD2. CDR1 is SQVTM, CDR2 ANQGSEA, per germline. The CDR3 has 14 residues. DNA of the CDR3: TGCAGCGTCGGAAGTAGCGGGGGCCAGGGCGAGCAGCACTTC. This translates into CSVGSSGGQGEQHF.

Here the CDR3 reads CASSVGTLRSNTEAFF. For the CDR3, the DNA is TGCGCCAGCAGTGTGGGGACACTTCGATCGAACACTGAAGCTTTCTTT. The chain has TRBV10-2 and TRBJ1-1, with D possibly being TRBD1 (6 bases). Germline CDR1 is WSHSY and CDR2 is SAAADI. With 4 bases removed from V and 1 base from J, the gap between germline ends came to 16 bases. This CDR3 region has 16 residues.

The table lists this clone with a count of one. The chain employs TRBV10-2 and TRBJ2-1, with 8 bases fitting TRBD2. Trimming took 4 bases from V and 7 from J; bases not matched to a gene: 6. The germline gives CDR1 WSHSY, CDR2 SAAADI. CDR3 length equals 14 residues. CDR3: CASSAGLAGNEQFF. The CDR3 DNA is TGCGCCAGCAGTGCAGGACTAGCTGGGAATGAGCAGTTCTTC.

This sequence joins TRBV9 and TRBJ2-5; TRBD2 aligns across 10 bases. In germline, CDR1 is SGDLS, CDR2 YYNGEE. Trimming removed 0 bases from V and 1 base from J; junction bases left unmatched: 3. The length of the CDR3 is 16 residues. CDR3 nucleotides: TGTGCCAGCAGCGTAGATCTAGCGGGGGCCCAAGAGACCCAGTACTTC. Its translation: CASSVDLAGAQETQYF. Full variable domain (rest looked up from reference TRBV9 and TRBJ2-5): DSGVTQTPKHLITATGQRVTLRCSPRSGDLSVYWYQQSLDQGLQFLIQYYNGEERAKGNILERFSAQQFPDLHSELNLSSLELGDSALYFCASSVDLAGAQETQYFGPGTRLLVL.

The chain links TRBV7-8 to TRBJ2-4; TRBD1 is a possible D gene (6 bases). Germline loops: CDR1 SGHVS, CDR2 FQNEAQ. Deletions cut 4 bases from V and 0 bases from J, with 10 bases between. CDR3 size: 15 residues. The CDR3 sequence is CASSSTGQAKNIQYF. DNA of the CDR3: TGTGCCAGCAGCTCAACAGGGCAAGCCAAAAACATTCAGTACTTC.

The V call is TRBV5-1, the J call TRBJ1-4, with D possibly TRBD1 on 5 matching bases. Germline CDR1 reads SGHRS; CDR2 reads YFSETQ. The CDR3 contains 15 residues. V dropped 4 bases and J dropped 4 bases, with 14 bases sitting between them. The CDR3 region has the DNA TGCGCCAGCAGCCCAAGACAGTTACATAATGAAAAACTGTTTTTT. Its protein product is CASSPRQLHNEKLFF.

This clone was observed once. The CDR3 bases are TGTGCCAGTAGTGGGCAGGGGTTGGCCGGGGAGCTGTTTTTT. It codes for CASSGQGLAGELFF. The V gene is TRBV19, the J gene TRBJ2-2, with D perhaps TRBD1 (6 bases). V was cut by 5 bases and J by 6 bases, with 13 bases left in between. In germline, CDR1 is LNHDA, CDR2 SQIVND (reference sequence). The CDR3 runs to 14 residues.

This clone has a handful of counts. The genes are TRBV9 and TRBJ2-3; 7 positions agree with TRBD2. The J segment lost 0 bases and the V segment lost 3 bases, leaving 7 bases of the junction unmatched. CDR1 and CDR2 (germline): SGDLS, YYNGEE. The CDR3 is 16 residues long. The DNA for the CDR3 is TGTGCCAGCAGCGGTCCGGTGCGGGGGAGCACAGATACGCAGTATTTT. Residues: CASSGPVRGSTDTQYF.

This clone was recorded a few times. This chain connects TRBV18 to TRBJ2-7; weak D call: TRBD1 (5 bases). The CDR3 runs 13 residues. The V gene's germline CDR1 is KGHSH and CDR2 LQKENI. Trimming took 3 bases from V and 4 from J, leaving 10 bases between them. The CDR3 bases are TGTGCCAGCTCACCCTCCAGACAGTACGAGCAGTACTTC. It is translated as CASSPSRQYEQYF.

This clone was seen a single time. The chain uses TRBV10-3 and TRBJ2-3, with TRBD2 identical over 9 bases. V lost 0 bases, J lost 4 bases, and 5 bases stayed unmatched. In germline, CDR1 is ENHRY, CDR2 SYGVKD. The CDR3 sequence is 16 residues long. CDR3 sequence reads: CAISESAGGRADTQYF. The CDR3, as DNA: TGTGCCATCAGTGAGTCAGCGGGGGGCCGGGCAGATACGCAGTATTTT.

The rearrangement joins TRBV5-6 to TRBJ1-6; D unresolved. V gave up 6 bases and J gave up 11 bases, with 12 bases separating them. This CDR3 contains 12 residues. From germline, CDR1 is SGHDT and CDR2 YYEEEE. CDR3 loop: CASTRYPTPLHF. As DNA, the CDR3 is TGTGCCAGCACCCGTTACCCGACACCCCTCCACTTT.

This chain connects TRBV6-1 to TRBJ2-3; no firm D call. The CDR3 has 16 amino acids. The ends were cut back, 4 bases at V and 5 bases at J, with 19 bases in the middle. CDR1 and CDR2 from the germline V gene are MNHNS and SASEGT. Here the CDR3 DNA reads TGTGCCAGCAGTGGACCCGGCACTTTCGAAGGAGATACGCAGTATTTT. Protein sequence: CASSGPGTFEGDTQYF.

CDR3 in DNA: TGTGCCAGCAGCCCGGGACTTACAAATGAGCAGTTCTTC. Translating gives CASSPGLTNEQFF. This sequence joins TRBV9 and TRBJ2-1, with D perhaps TRBD2 (6 bases). In germline, CDR1 is SGDLS, CDR2 YYNGEE. The CDR3 contains 13 residues. Trimming took 4 bases from V and 7 from J, leaving 12 bases between them.

The chain combines TRBV4-2 with TRBJ2-7; TRBD2 agrees at 8 bases. The CDR3 contains 14 residues. Looked up from germline, CDR1 is LGHNA and CDR2 is YNFKEQ. V lost 4 bases and J lost 3; bases outside the gene matches: 5. CDR3 DNA: TGTGCCAGCAGCCCGGGCGGGGGGATCTACGAGCAGTACTTC. Translating it yields CASSPGGGIYEQYF.

This clone came up once. V is TRBV6-4 and J is TRBJ2-5, with 9 bases identical to TRBD2. This CDR3 is 17 amino acids long. The V gene end was trimmed by 8 bases and the J gene end by 5 bases; junction bases not matched to a gene: 18. CDR1 and CDR2 from the germline V gene are MRHNA and SNTAGT. The CDR3 sequence: CASFSSGSGGRMETQYF. In nucleotides, the CDR3 is TGTGCCAGCTTCTCTTCGGGGAGCGGGGGGAGGATGGAGACCCAGTACTTC.

The chain is built from TRBV9 and TRBJ2-7; TRBD1 matches 8 bases. The CDR3 spans 14 residues. In germline, CDR1 is SGDLS, CDR2 YYNGEE. The trim removed 3 bases at V and 5 bases at J, leaving 7 bases unmatched. In DNA form, the CDR3 reads TGTGCCAGCAGCGAAGAGGACAGGGTACACGAGCAGTACTTC. Its protein product is CASSEEDRVHEQYF.

The chain carries TRBV15 and TRBJ1-2; maybe TRBD1 (5 bases). CDR1 and CDR2 from the germline V gene are LNHNV and YYDKDF (reference sequence). Trimming stripped 1 base from V and 7 bases from J, with 13 bases between. This CDR3 is built from 14 residues. The DNA for the CDR3 is TGTGCCACCAGCAGAGCGACGCGGGGCGCTGGCTACACCTTC. This sequence encodes CATSRATRGAGYTF.

The chain employs TRBV11-2 and TRBJ2-7, with D possibly being TRBD1 or TRBD2 (5 bases each). The V end was cut by 1 base, the J end by 2 bases, with 15 bases between. CDR1 is SGHAT, CDR2 FQNNGV, per germline. The CDR3 sequence is 16 residues long. The CDR3 region has the DNA TGTGCCAGCAGCTTAGGGCCCCGGGACGGACCCTACGAGCAGTACTTC. It encodes CASSLGPRDGPYEQYF.